A single sample is the source of the 11 T cell receptor beta chains below, sequenced in a study of T cells in Graves' hyperthyroidism and ophthalmopathy. The source material, RNA transcripts, was used to amplify TCR beta CDR3 regions. During a first-round RT-PCR of the TCR CDR3, the HTBI primer set was used. Using its own MiXCR run on the multiplex PCR reads, TCRdb lists one record per CDR3 protein. The sample yields 500,000 to 650,000 distinct CDR3 sequences, 15% to 20% seen once. Material: blood. These receptors were obtained from a man in his forties with Graves' ophthalmopathy.

In its sample, this clonotype was seen a few times. The rearrangement uses TRBV10-3 and TRBJ1-1; D not certain. V lost 10 bases to trimming and J lost 0 bases, with 15 bases between them. There are 14 residues in the CDR3. Germline CDR1 ENHRY, CDR2 SYGVKD. CDR3 loop: CATQEGGMNTEAFF. The CDR3 nucleotides read TGTGCCACCCAGGAGGGCGGCATGAACACTGAAGCTTTCTTT.

The chain carries TRBV9 and TRBJ2-7, with 8 nucleotides matching TRBD1. In germline, CDR1 is SGDLS, CDR2 YYNGEE. Trimming removed 3 bases from V and 3 bases from J; junction bases left unmatched: 8. The CDR3 sequence is 15 residues long. The CDR3 sequence: CASSGGTGQVYEQYF. The CDR3 bases are TGTGCCAGCAGCGGTGGGACGGGACAGGTCTACGAGCAGTACTTC.

This clonotype was detected a few times. The rearrangement joins TRBV5-1 to TRBJ1-4; D unclear. V was pared by 5 bases and J by 7 bases, with 12 bases between. CDR1 is SGHRS, CDR2 YFSETQ, per germline. The CDR3 covers 13 residues. Written as DNA, the CDR3 is TGCGCCAGCAGACGGGCAGACGGTGAAAAACTGTTTTTT. Encoded protein: CASRRADGEKLFF.

The chain carries TRBV28 and TRBJ2-6; the D is unclear. Germline V gene sequence: CDR1 MDHEN, CDR2 SYDVKM. V was clipped by 3 bases and J by 0 bases, with 6 bases between them. The CDR3 consists of 15 residues. The CDR3 DNA reads TGTGCCAGCAGTTTTGGTCTCTCTGGGGCCAACGTCCTGACTTTC. This sequence encodes CASSFGLSGANVLTF. The full variable domain, completed using reference TRBV28 and TRBJ2-6, is DVKVTQSSRYLVKRTGEKVFLECVQDMDHENMFWYRQDPGLGLRLIYFSYDVKMKEKGDIPEGYSVSREKKERFSLILESASTNQTSMYLCASSFGLSGANVLTFGAGSRLTVL.

This clonotype came up a few times. V usage is TRBV5-1 and J usage is TRBJ2-1; 9 bases match TRBD2. The CDR3 totals 15 residues. V dropped 7 bases and J dropped 4; count of bases not matched to a gene: 9. Per germline, CDR1 SGHRS and CDR2 YFSETQ. The CDR3 here is CASSGLAGLYNEQFF. In DNA, the CDR3 is TGCGCCAGCTCTGGTCTAGCGGGACTATACAATGAGCAGTTCTTC.

Details on this clonotype: Without the conserved terminal phenylalanine or tryptophan, this CDR3 likely stems from a read error. The rearrangement joins TRBV7-9 to TRBJ1-2, with D perhaps matching TRBD1 (6 bases). With 2 bases removed from V and 5 bases from J, the gap between germline ends came to 15 bases. From germline, CDR1 is SEHNR and CDR2 FQNEAQ (reference sequence). The CDR3 contains 15 residues. In DNA form, the CDR3 reads TGTGCCAGCAGCTTATTCGGACAGCGAGAATATGGCTACACCTTA. This sequence encodes CASSLFGQREYGYTL.

This clonotype was seen at least ten times. This chain links TRBV11-2 with TRBJ2-1, with 8 bases that match TRBD1. Germline loops: CDR1 SGHAT, CDR2 FQNNGV. V shed 3 bases, J shed 2 bases, and the junction held 3 bases outside the gene matches. This CDR3 contains 15 residues. CDR3 loop: CASSFEQGAYNEQFF. CDR3 coding DNA: TGTGCCAGCAGCTTCGAACAGGGGGCCTACAATGAGCAGTTCTTC.

The sample holds many counts of this clonotype. This chain uses TRBV12-3 or TRBV12-4 with TRBJ1-1; D call uncertain. V was clipped by 3 bases and J by 1 base, with 12 bases between them. This CDR3 is 15 amino acids long. CDR3: CASSFRVNENTEAFF. CDR3 nucleotides: TGTGCCAGCAGTTTCCGTGTGAACGAGAACACTGAAGCTTTCTTT.

This clonotype was counted at least ten times. The rearrangement links TRBV2 to TRBJ2-1; 9 nucleotides align to TRBD2. The CDR3 has 13 residues. Germline trimming cut 5 bases from V and 10 bases from J; bases unmatched to any gene: 6. Germline V gene lookup returns CDR1 SNHLY and CDR2 FYNNEI. CDR3 protein: CASSQGLAGEQFF. CDR3 nucleotides: TGTGCCAGCAGTCAGGGGCTAGCGGGAGAGCAGTTCTTC. The whole variable domain, remainder taken from reference TRBV2 and TRBJ2-1, is EPEVTQTPSHQVTQMGQEVILRCVPISNHLYFYWYRQILGQKVEFLVSFYNNEISEKSEIFDDQFSVERPDGSNFTLKIRSTKLEDSAMYFCASSQGLAGEQFFGPGTRLTVL.

In its sample, this clonotype was seen many times. The chain is built from TRBV13 and TRBJ2-2; no clear D. The ends were cut back, 2 bases at V and 5 bases at J, with 12 bases in the middle. The V gene's germline CDR1 is PRHDT and CDR2 FYEKMQ (reference sequence). The CDR3 has 15 amino acids. The CDR3 loop reads CASSLSIWDTGELFF. The CDR3, as DNA: TGTGCCAGCAGCTTATCAATCTGGGATACCGGGGAGCTGTTTTTT.

The rearrangement links TRBV15 to TRBJ2-5; no clear D. The CDR3 extends over 15 amino acids. The germline CDR1 and CDR2 sequences are LNHNV and YYDKDF (reference sequence). The ends were cut back, 1 base at V and 13 bases at J, with 22 bases in the middle. CDR3 protein: CATSRGTKGILPGYF. In DNA form, the CDR3 reads TGTGCCACCAGCAGAGGAACAAAGGGTATACTCCCGGGGTACTTC. The full variable domain, its missing parts supplied by reference TRBV15 and TRBJ2-5, is DAMVIQNPRYQVTQFGKPVTLSCSQTLNHNVMYWYQQKSSQAPKLLFHYYDKDFNNEADTPDNFQSRRPNTSFCFLDIRSPGLGDTAMYLCATSRGTKGILPGYFGPGTRLLVL.